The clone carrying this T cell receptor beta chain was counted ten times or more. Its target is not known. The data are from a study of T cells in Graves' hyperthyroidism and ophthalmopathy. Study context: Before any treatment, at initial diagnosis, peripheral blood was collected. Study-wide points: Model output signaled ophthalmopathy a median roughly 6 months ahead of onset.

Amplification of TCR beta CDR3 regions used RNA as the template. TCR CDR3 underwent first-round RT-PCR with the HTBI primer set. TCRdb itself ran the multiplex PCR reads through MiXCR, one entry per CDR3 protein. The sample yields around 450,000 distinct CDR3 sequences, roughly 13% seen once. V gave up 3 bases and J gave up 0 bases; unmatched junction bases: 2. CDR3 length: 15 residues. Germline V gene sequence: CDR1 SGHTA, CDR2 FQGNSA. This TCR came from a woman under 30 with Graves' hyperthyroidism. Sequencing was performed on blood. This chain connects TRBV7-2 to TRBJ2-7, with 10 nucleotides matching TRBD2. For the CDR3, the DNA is TGTGCCAGCAGCTTCGGGACTAGCGTCTCCTACGAGCAGTACTTC. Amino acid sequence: CASSFGTSVSYEQYF.